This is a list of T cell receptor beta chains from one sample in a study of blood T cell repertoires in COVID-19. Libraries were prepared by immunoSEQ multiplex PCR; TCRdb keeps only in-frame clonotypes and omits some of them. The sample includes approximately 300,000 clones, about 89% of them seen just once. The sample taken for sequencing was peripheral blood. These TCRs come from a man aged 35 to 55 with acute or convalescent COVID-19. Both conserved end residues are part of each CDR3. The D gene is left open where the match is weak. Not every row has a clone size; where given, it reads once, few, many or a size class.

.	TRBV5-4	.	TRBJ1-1	CASSFHPGAMNTEAFF	TGTGCCAGCAGCTTTCATCCAGGGGCCATGAACACTGAAGCTTTCTTT
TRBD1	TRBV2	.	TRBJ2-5	CASSPQGDPETQYF	TGTGCCAGCAGCCCACAGGGGGACCCAGAGACCCAGTACTTC
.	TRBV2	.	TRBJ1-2	CASSAPTGRDYTF	TGTGCCAGCAGCGCTCCAACAGGGAGGGACTACACCTTC
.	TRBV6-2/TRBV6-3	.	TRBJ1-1	CASSYTETGTLNGTEAFF	TGTGCCAGCAGTTACACCGAAACCGGGACACTAAACGGCACTGAAGCTTTCTTT
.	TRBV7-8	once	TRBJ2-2	CASSVTAGLKGELFF	TGTGCCAGCAGCGTCACCGCAGGGCTGAAGGGGGAGCTGTTTTTT
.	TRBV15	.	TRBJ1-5	CATSRGGQGRSQHF	TGTGCCACCAGCAGAGGGGGACAAGGTCGGTCCCAGCATTTT
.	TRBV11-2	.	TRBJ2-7	CASSLEQRSYEQYF	TGTGCCAGCAGTCTAGAACAGCGGTCCTACGAGCAGTACTTC
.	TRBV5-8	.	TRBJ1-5	CASSLTGGGGQPQHF	TGTGCCAGCAGCTTGACGGGGGGGGGAGGTCAGCCCCAGCATTTT
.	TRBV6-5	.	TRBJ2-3	CASSSQGFTQYF	TGTGCCAGCAGCTCCCAGGGGTTTACGCAGTATTTT
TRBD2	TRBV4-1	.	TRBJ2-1	CASSPGRLAGGPGGNEQFF	TGCGCCAGCAGCCCAGGACGTCTAGCGGGGGGGCCGGGTGGAAATGAGCAGTTCTTC
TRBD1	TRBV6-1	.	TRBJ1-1	CASSVTGGHKNTEAFF	TGTGCCAGCAGTGTGACAGGGGGCCATAAGAACACTGAAGCTTTCTTT
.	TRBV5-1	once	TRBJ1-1	CASSQELRTEAFF	TGCGCCAGCAGCCAAGAGTTGAGGACTGAAGCTTTCTTT
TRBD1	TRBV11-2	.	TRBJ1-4	CASSFERTGGGWEKLFF	TGTGCCAGCAGCTTTGAAAGGACAGGGGGAGGTTGGGAAAAACTGTTTTTT
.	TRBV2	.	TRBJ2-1	CASSDYSEQFF	TGTGCCAGCAGTGATTATAGTGAGCAGTTCTTC
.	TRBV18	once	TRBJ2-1	CASSPPGTLEQFF	TGTGCCAGCTCACCACCGGGGACTCTCGAGCAGTTCTTC
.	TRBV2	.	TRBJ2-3	CASGGEGDTQYF	TGTGCCAGCGGAGGAGAGGGAGATACGCAGTATTTT
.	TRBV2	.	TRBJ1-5	CASSESVSNQPQHF	TGTGCCAGCAGTGAGTCAGTAAGCAATCAGCCCCAGCATTTT
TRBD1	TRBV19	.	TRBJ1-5	CASSIGAGGIWQPQHF	TGTGCCAGTAGTATAGGGGCAGGGGGGATTTGGCAGCCCCAGCATTTT
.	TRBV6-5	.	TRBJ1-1	CASIMTGGTEAFF	TGTGCCAGCATCATGACCGGGGGCACTGAAGCTTTCTTT
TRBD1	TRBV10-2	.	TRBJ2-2	CASQGQGTGELFF	TGCGCCAGCCAGGGACAGGGAACCGGGGAGCTGTTTTTT
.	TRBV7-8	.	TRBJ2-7	CASSFGLGTESYEQYF	TGTGCCAGCAGCTTCGGGCTCGGGACTGAATCCTACGAGCAGTACTTC
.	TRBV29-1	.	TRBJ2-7	CSVGETYEQYF	TGCAGCGTCGGAGAAACCTACGAGCAGTACTTC
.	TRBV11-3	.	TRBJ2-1	CASSWQGTYNEQFF	TGTGCCAGCAGCTGGCAGGGAACCTACAATGAGCAGTTCTTC
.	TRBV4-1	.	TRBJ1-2	CASSLTQGGEGYTF	TGCGCCAGCAGCCTTACCCAGGGTGGGGAAGGCTACACCTTC
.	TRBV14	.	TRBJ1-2	CASSLFVRGLPNYGYTF	TGTGCCAGCAGCCTTTTCGTTCGTGGACTTCCTAACTATGGCTACACCTTC
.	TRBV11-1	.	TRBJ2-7	CASSNPLESIEREQYF	TGTGCCAGCAGCAACCCTTTGGAGTCAATCGAGCGCGAGCAGTACTTC
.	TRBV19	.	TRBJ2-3	CASSLAGQGTGTQYF	TGTGCCAGTAGTCTAGCTGGCCAGGGGACGGGGACGCAGTATTTT
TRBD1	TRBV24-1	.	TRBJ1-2	CATSDRGDRGYGYTF	TGTGCCACCAGTGACCGAGGGGACAGGGGGTATGGCTACACCTTC
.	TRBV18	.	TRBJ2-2	CASSPDTNTGELFF	TGTGCCAGCTCACCGGACACGAACACCGGGGAGCTGTTTTTT
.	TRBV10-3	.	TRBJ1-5	CAITPSSNQPQHF	TGTGCCATCACCCCTAGTAGCAATCAGCCCCAGCATTTT
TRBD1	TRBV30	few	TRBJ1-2	CALTIGTGFFNYGYTF	TGTGCCTTGACTATCGGGACAGGGTTTTTTAACTATGGCTACACCTTC
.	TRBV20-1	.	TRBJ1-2	CSVFINYGYTF	TGCAGTGTTTTTATTAACTATGGCTACACCTTC
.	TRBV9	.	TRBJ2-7	CASSVVPEGYEQYF	TGTGCCAGCAGCGTAGTCCCGGAGGGCTACGAGCAGTACTTC
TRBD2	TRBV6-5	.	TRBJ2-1	CASRSGGGNEQFF	TGTGCCAGCAGATCGGGGGGAGGGAATGAGCAGTTCTTC
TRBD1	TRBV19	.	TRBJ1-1	CAISGGWNTEAFF	TGTGCCATCTCAGGGGGATGGAACACTGAAGCTTTCTTT
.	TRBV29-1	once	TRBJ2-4	CSVPHPVENIQYF	TGCAGCGTCCCTCACCCGGTGGAAAACATTCAGTACTTC
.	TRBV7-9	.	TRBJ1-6	CASSEDGGPLHF	TGTGCCAGCAGCGAGGACGGGGGACCCCTCCACTTT
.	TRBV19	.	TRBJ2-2	CASSMSGVTGELFF	TGTGCCAGTAGTATGTCGGGGGTCACCGGGGAGCTGTTTTTT
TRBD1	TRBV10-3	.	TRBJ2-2	CAITKGTANTGELFF	TGTGCCATCACCAAGGGGACAGCGAACACCGGGGAGCTGTTTTTT
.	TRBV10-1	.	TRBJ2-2	CASSAGSANTGELFF	TGCGCCAGCAGTGCGGGGTCAGCGAACACCGGGGAGCTGTTTTTT
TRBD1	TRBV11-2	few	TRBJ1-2	CASSLRTGDEGYTF	TGTGCCAGCAGCCTCCGGACAGGGGACGAGGGCTACACCTTC
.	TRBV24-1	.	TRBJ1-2	CATSDSDSDYGYTF	TGTGCCACCAGTGATTCCGACAGTGACTATGGCTACACCTTC
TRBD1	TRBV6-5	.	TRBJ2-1	CASSYTLTGTPREQFF	TGTGCCAGCAGTTACACCCTGACAGGGACCCCCCGGGAGCAGTTCTTC
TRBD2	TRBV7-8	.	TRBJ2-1	CASSRTSGGHNEQFF	TGTGCCAGCAGCCGTACTAGCGGGGGGCACAATGAGCAGTTCTTC
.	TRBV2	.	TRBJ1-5	CASSERSDFQPQHF	TGTGCCAGCAGTGAAAGGAGCGACTTTCAGCCCCAGCATTTT
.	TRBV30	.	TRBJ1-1	CAWIRGGSVENTEAFF	TGTGCCTGGATACGGGGAGGGTCGGTGGAAAACACTGAAGCTTTCTTT
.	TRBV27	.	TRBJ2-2	CASSLMGGRNTGELFF	TGTGCCAGCAGTTTAATGGGGGGTCGAAACACCGGGGAGCTGTTTTTT
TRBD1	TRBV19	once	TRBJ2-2	CASSIQGAGTGELFF	TGTGCCAGTAGTATACAGGGGGCCGGCACCGGGGAGCTGTTTTTT
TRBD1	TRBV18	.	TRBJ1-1	CASSPRTGMNTEAFF	TGTGCCAGCTCACCACGGACAGGGATGAACACTGAAGCTTTCTTT
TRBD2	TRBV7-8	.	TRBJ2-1	CASSLVVSGGADEQFF	TGTGCCAGCAGCTTAGTCGTTAGCGGGGGGGCCGATGAGCAGTTCTTC